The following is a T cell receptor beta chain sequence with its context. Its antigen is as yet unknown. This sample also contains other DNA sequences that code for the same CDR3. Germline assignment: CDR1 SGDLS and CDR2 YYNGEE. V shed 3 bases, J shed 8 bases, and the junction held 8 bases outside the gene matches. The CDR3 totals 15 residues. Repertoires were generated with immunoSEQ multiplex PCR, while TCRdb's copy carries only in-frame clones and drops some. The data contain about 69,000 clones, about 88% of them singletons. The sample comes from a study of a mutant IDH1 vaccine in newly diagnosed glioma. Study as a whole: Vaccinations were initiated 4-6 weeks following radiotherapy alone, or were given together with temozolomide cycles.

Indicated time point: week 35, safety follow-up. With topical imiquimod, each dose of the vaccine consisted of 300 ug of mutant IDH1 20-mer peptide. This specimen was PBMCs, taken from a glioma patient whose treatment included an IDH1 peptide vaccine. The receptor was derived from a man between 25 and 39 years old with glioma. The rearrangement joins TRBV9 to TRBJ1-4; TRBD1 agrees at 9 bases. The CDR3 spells CASSARTGEGEKLFF. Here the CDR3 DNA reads TGTGCCAGCAGCGCCCGGACAGGGGAAGGGGAAAAACTGTTTTTT.